Each of the 19 T cell receptor beta chains below was sequenced from the same sample in a study of early T cells in non-severe SARS-CoV-2 infection. TCRdb fed the 5' RACE reads into MiXCR, producing one record per CDR3 protein. The profile shows approximately 30,000 distinct CDR3 sequences, roughly 5.7% of them singletons. Material for sequencing was whole blood. The source is an adult who was a healthcare worker with PCR-confirmed SARS-CoV-2 infection or an uninfected control (not recorded which).

This clonotype occurred many times. The chain joins TRBV6-5 to TRBJ1-4; the D gene is possibly TRBD1 (6 bases). The CDR3 sequence is 14 residues long. The V gene's germline CDR1 is MNHEY and CDR2 SVGAGI. With 0 bases removed from V and 4 bases from J, the gap between germline ends came to 6 bases. DNA of the CDR3: TGTGCCAGCAGTTACTCGGACAGTAATGAAAAACTGTTTTTT. Its translation: CASSYSDSNEKLFF.

This clonotype is termed medium-sized (0.01 to 0.1%). The rearrangement links TRBV27 to TRBJ2-5; D gene uncertain. Between the trimmed V and J ends, which lost 3 bases and 5 bases, there was a span of 10 bases. The CDR3 is 13 amino acids. Looked up from germline, CDR1 is MNHEY and CDR2 is SMNVEV (reference sequence). CDR3 sequence: CASSFGPRETQYF. In DNA form, the CDR3 reads TGTGCCAGCAGTTTCGGACCGAGGGAGACCCAGTACTTC.

This clonotype showed up many times. The genes are TRBV20-1 and TRBJ2-7, with D tentatively TRBD2 (5 bases). Germline CDR1 DFQATT, CDR2 SNEGSKA (reference sequence). The V and J ends lost 2 bases and 2 bases respectively, with 13 bases between them. The CDR3 length is 14 residues. As DNA, the CDR3 is TGCAGTGCTAGAATCGAGCGGTTGCCCTACGAGCAGTACTTC. It is translated as CSARIERLPYEQYF.

This clonotype was picked up many times. The chain employs TRBV5-1 and TRBJ2-1, with TRBD2 identical over 14 bases. Germline trimming cut 3 bases from V and 8 bases from J; bases unmatched to any gene: 7. The CDR3 is made up of 16 amino acids. CDR1 is SGHRS and CDR2 is YFSETQ in the germline V gene. The CDR3 coding sequence is TGCGCCAGCAGCTCCGACGGACTAGCGGGAGGAGATGAGCAGTTCTTC. It encodes CASSSDGLAGGDEQFF.

This clonotype was seen only a few times. The chain couples TRBV6-5 to TRBJ2-1; no clear D. The CDR3 has 14 amino acids. Trimming shortened V by 0 bases and J by 8 bases, and 11 bases separated the two germline ends. Germline CDR1 reads MNHEY; CDR2 reads SVGAGI. The DNA of the CDR3 is TGTGCCAGCAGTTACTCGCGCTCACTCCATGAGCAGTTCTTC. Residues: CASSYSRSLHEQFF.

There are many counts of this clonotype. This chain uses TRBV6-6 with TRBJ1-2; TRBD1 matches at 7 bases. The CDR3 totals 13 residues. The germline V gene has CDR1 MNHNY and CDR2 SVGAGI (reference sequence). J was trimmed by 2 bases and V by 5 bases; bases with no gene match: 2. CDR3 DNA: TGTGCCAGCAGTCCAGGGGGAAACTATGGCTACACCTTC. The encoded protein is CASSPGGNYGYTF.

There are many counts of this clonotype. CDR3 sequence (DNA): TGTGCCAGCAGCCAAGATGGAGCCGCAGTTTACGAGCAGTACTTC. Amino acid sequence: CASSQDGAAVYEQYF. The chain recombines TRBV3-1 with TRBJ2-7; D gene ambiguous. Trimming took off 0 bases at V and 4 bases at J, with 13 bases between the two ends. This CDR3 spans 15 amino acids. The germline V gene has CDR1 LGHDT and CDR2 YNNKEL (reference sequence).

This clonotype has more than one count but fewer than ten. This chain links TRBV2 with TRBJ2-5; 7 bases are shared with TRBD1. Unmatched junction bases numbered 4, after V lost 3 bases and J lost 3 bases. CDR1 SNHLY and CDR2 FYNNEI come from the germline V gene. The CDR3 covers 14 residues. The CDR3 nucleotides read TGTGCCAGCAGTGAGAGACAGGGTAAAGAGACCCAGTACTTC. Translation gives CASSERQGKETQYF. The whole variable domain, remainder taken from reference TRBV2 and TRBJ2-5, is EPEVTQTPSHQVTQMGQEVILRCVPISNHLYFYWYRQILGQKVEFLVSFYNNEISEKSEIFDDQFSVERPDGSNFTLKIRSTKLEDSAMYFCASSERQGKETQYFGPGTRLLVL.

This clonotype appeared many times. The chain uses TRBV20-1 and TRBJ2-3, with D possibly TRBD2 on 5 matching bases. The V gene's germline CDR1 is DFQATT and CDR2 SNEGSKA (reference sequence). V was cut by 5 bases and J by 0 bases, with 18 bases left in between. The CDR3 contains 16 residues. The CDR3, as DNA: TGCAGTGCTTTCGCCCGGGGAACCGCTAGCACAGATACGCAGTATTTT. It yields the protein CSAFARGTASTDTQYF.

This clonotype has more than one count but fewer than ten. The chain uses TRBV29-1 and TRBJ2-1; 8 bases agree with TRBD2. Germline V gene lookup returns CDR1 SQVTM and CDR2 ANQGSEA. V dropped 7 bases and J dropped 9; count of bases not matched to a gene: 14. This CDR3 spans 14 amino acids. The CDR3 loop is CSASLLSGGSEQFF. The CDR3 nucleotides read TGCAGCGCTAGTCTCTTAAGCGGGGGCAGTGAGCAGTTCTTC.

This clonotype was counted between two and nine times. The rearrangement links TRBV5-1 to TRBJ2-7, with TRBD1 matching 10 bases. J was trimmed by 5 bases and V by 3 bases; bases with no gene match: 5. Germline CDR1 SGHRS, CDR2 YFSETQ. This CDR3 comprises 14 residues. The CDR3 loop is CASSSGQGVDEQYF. For the CDR3, the DNA is TGCGCCAGCAGCTCCGGACAGGGGGTGGACGAGCAGTACTTC.

This clonotype was seen a single time. The genes are TRBV9 and TRBJ2-1; 8 bases line up with TRBD2. Germline V gene lookup returns CDR1 SGDLS and CDR2 YYNGEE. The CDR3 loop spans 14 amino acids. The J segment lost 7 bases and the V segment lost 2 bases, leaving 5 bases of the junction unmatched. CDR3 sequence reads: CASSVSGDANEQFF. Written as DNA, the CDR3 is TGTGCCAGCAGCGTTAGCGGGGATGCTAATGAGCAGTTCTTC.

This clonotype was seen at least ten times. The chain is built from TRBV30 and TRBJ2-1; maybe TRBD2 (6 bases). The germline V gene encodes CDR1 GTSNPN and CDR2 SVGIG (reference sequence). The germline V and J ends were trimmed by 3 bases and 3 bases, with 9 bases remaining between them. CDR3 length equals 13 residues. The CDR3 bases are TGTGCCTGGAGCCGCGGGGACTACAATGAGCAGTTCTTC. It specifies CAWSRGDYNEQFF.

This clonotype has at least ten counts. The V and J genes are TRBV30 and TRBJ2-2; D is possibly TRBD2 (6 bases). In germline, CDR1 is GTSNPN, CDR2 SVGIG (reference sequence). V lost 2 bases and J lost 5, with 12 bases in between. The CDR3 runs 14 residues. CDR3: CAWSTGDWTGELFF. The DNA of the CDR3 is TGTGCCTGGAGTACCGGGGACTGGACCGGGGAGCTGTTTTTT.

This clonotype was seen more than once but under ten times. This chain connects TRBV7-9 to TRBJ1-3, with a weak D call TRBD1 (6 bases). Trimming took off 3 bases at V and 4 bases at J, with 10 bases between the two ends. This CDR3 is built from 14 residues. Germline assignment: CDR1 SEHNR and CDR2 FQNEAQ (reference sequence). The DNA of the CDR3 is TGTGCCAGCAGCTTTCGGGGGGCCGGAAACACCATATATTTT. Encoded protein: CASSFRGAGNTIYF.

In this sample, this clonotype turned up many times. This chain joins TRBV15 and TRBJ1-3; possibly TRBD1 for D (5 bases). Germline CDR1 LNHNV, CDR2 YYDKDF (reference sequence). This CDR3 is 15 amino acids long. The V end was cut by 6 bases, the J end by 0 bases, with 12 bases between. The CDR3 DNA sequence: TGTGCCACCAGGGGATGGGGCAGCTCTGGAAACACCATATATTTT. Its translation is CATRGWGSSGNTIYF.

This clonotype appeared many times. This chain uses TRBV15 with TRBJ2-1; D gene uncertain. The germline CDR1 and CDR2 sequences are LNHNV and YYDKDF (reference sequence). The CDR3 sequence is 15 residues long. V was shortened by 0 bases and J by 8 bases, with 14 bases between the two germline ends. CDR3 region: CATSRDGEMIYEQFF. CDR3 DNA sequence: TGTGCCACCAGCAGAGATGGGGAAATGATCTATGAGCAGTTCTTC.

This clonotype is medium-sized within its sample. The chain joins TRBV29-1 to TRBJ2-1; D is perhaps TRBD1 or TRBD2 (6 bases each). The CDR3 is made up of 13 amino acids. The V end lost 7 bases, the J end lost 0 bases, and 10 bases lay between the germline ends. Germline CDR1 SQVTM, CDR2 ANQGSEA. The CDR3 region is CSAEGDSYNEQFF. CDR3 in DNA: TGCAGCGCGGAGGGGGACTCCTACAATGAGCAGTTCTTC.

This clonotype was found many times. The DNA of the CDR3 is TGTGCCAGCAGCTCAGGGCCTCTTGGTGAGCAGTTCTTC. Translated, it gives CASSSGPLGEQFF. The chain has TRBV7-3 and TRBJ2-1, with a tentative D call TRBD1 (5 bases). The CDR3 has 13 amino acids. V lost 4 bases to trimming and J lost 9 bases, with 13 bases between them. Germline assignment: CDR1 SGHTA and CDR2 FQGTGA.